A selection of T cell receptor beta chains follows, all from one sample in a study of blood T cell repertoires in COVID-19. Profiled with immunoSEQ multiplex PCR; TCRdb holds only in-frame clones, not every one. The sample shows a few hundred thousand clones, about 87% of them seen only once. Sequencing used peripheral blood. All receptors come from a woman in her 50s with COVID-19, enrolled during active disease. CDR3s include the opening cysteine and the closing phenylalanine or tryptophan. Each record gives: J gene, D gene, clone size, V gene, CDR3 protein, CDR3 DNA. A D gene is named only where the DNA matches it firmly. Clone size is not always given. Where it is, it says once, few, many or a class for expanded clones.

TRBJ1-2	.	.	TRBV7-9	CASSPDFEGGGYTF	TGTGCCAGCAGCCCGGATTTCGAGGGCGGTGGCTACACCTTC
TRBJ2-2	TRBD1	once	TRBV19	CASSLRTGAHTGELFF	TGTGCCAGTAGCTTAAGGACAGGGGCACACACCGGGGAGCTGTTTTTT
TRBJ2-7	.	.	TRBV5-1	CASSLGGGSYEQYF	TGCGCCAGCAGCTTGGGAGGGGGATCCTACGAGCAGTACTTC
TRBJ1-4	.	.	TRBV6-5	CASSLERGDEKLFF	TGTGCCAGCAGTCTCGAACGGGGGGATGAAAAACTGTTTTTT
TRBJ1-2	TRBD1	.	TRBV7-8	CASSPERTGQPGYTF	TGTGCCAGCAGCCCCGAGAGAACGGGACAGCCGGGCTACACCTTC
TRBJ1-4	.	.	TRBV10-3	CAISDSKIGESDEKLFF	TGTGCCATCAGTGATTCTAAAATAGGGGAATCGGATGAAAAACTGTTTTTT
TRBJ2-5	.	.	TRBV18	CASSLLTQETQYF	TGTGCCAGCTCACTACTAACTCAAGAGACCCAGTACTTC
TRBJ1-5	.	.	TRBV3-1/TRBV3-2	CASSRSGQPQHF	TGTGCCAGCAGCCGATCTGGCCAGCCCCAGCATTTT
TRBJ1-1	.	.	TRBV19	CASSIVRGREAFF	TGTGCCAGTAGTATAGTGCGGGGCAGGGAAGCTTTCTTT
TRBJ1-1	.	.	TRBV3-1/TRBV3-2	CASSLAQNTEAFF	TGTGCCAGCAGCCTAGCCCAGAACACTGAAGCTTTCTTT
TRBJ1-6	TRBD1	.	TRBV6-1	CASSEVWAPAGQNSPLHF	TGTGCCAGCAGTGAAGTATGGGCCCCCGCGGGACAGAATTCACCCCTCCACTTT
TRBJ1-1	.	.	TRBV20-1	CRSGASTEAFF	TGCAGGTCAGGGGCTAGCACTGAAGCTTTCTTT
TRBJ1-5	TRBD1	.	TRBV5-6	CASSLDRVQPQHF	TGTGCCAGCAGTCTCGACAGGGTTCAGCCCCAGCATTTT
TRBJ1-2	TRBD1	.	TRBV27	CASSFATGSDGYTF	TGTGCCAGCAGTTTCGCGACAGGGTCTGATGGCTACACCTTC
TRBJ2-1	TRBD2	.	TRBV19	CASRTSGPSYNEQFF	TGTGCCAGTCGGACTAGCGGACCATCCTACAATGAGCAGTTCTTC
TRBJ2-5	.	once	TRBV2	CASRGLRETQYF	TGTGCCAGCAGAGGTCTCAGGGAGACCCAGTACTTC
TRBJ1-2	.	.	TRBV5-4	CASSLERGTNYGYTF	TGTGCCAGCAGCTTGGAACGGGGGACTAACTATGGCTACACCTTC
TRBJ1-5	.	.	TRBV21-1	CAVGGGRGTFNQPQHF	TGTGCCGTCGGCGGCGGAAGAGGTACCTTCAATCAGCCCCAGCATTTT
TRBJ1-1	.	once	TRBV5-1	CASSYRLNTEAFF	TGCGCCAGCAGCTACAGGTTGAACACTGAAGCTTTCTTT
TRBJ1-5	.	.	TRBV6-1	CASSEMWAGSNQPQHF	TGTGCCAGCAGTGAAATGTGGGCGGGGAGCAATCAGCCCCAGCATTTT
TRBJ1-1	.	once	TRBV3-1/TRBV3-2	CASSQLGATEAFF	TGTGCCAGCAGCCAATTAGGGGCAACTGAAGCTTTCTTT
TRBJ1-3	.	.	TRBV2	CASSDGANGGNTIYF	TGTGCCAGCAGTGATGGGGCCAACGGGGGAAACACCATATATTTT
TRBJ1-1	.	.	TRBV19	CASSRSPNTEAFF	TGTGCCAGTAGTCGGAGTCCGAACACTGAAGCTTTCTTT
TRBJ2-3	.	.	TRBV19	CASSPRRDWSTDTQYF	TGTGCCAGTAGCCCGCGCCGAGACTGGAGCACAGATACGCAGTATTTT
TRBJ2-1	.	once	TRBV7-3	CASSPQASSYNEQFF	TGTGCCAGCAGCCCCCAGGCGAGCTCCTACAATGAGCAGTTCTTC
TRBJ1-5	.	.	TRBV4-1	CASSQASGGNSNQPQHF	TGCGCCAGCAGCCAGGCCTCCGGGGGGAATAGCAATCAGCCCCAGCATTTT
TRBJ1-6	.	.	TRBV4-2	CASSQDSGQSSPLHF	TGTGCCAGCAGCCAAGATTCTGGACAATCCTCACCCCTCCACTTT
TRBJ2-1	TRBD2	.	TRBV29-1	CSGSGGTYNEQFF	TGCAGCGGTAGCGGGGGGACCTACAATGAGCAGTTCTTC
TRBJ1-6	.	.	TRBV7-8	CASSLLRWTVGSPLHF	TGTGCCAGCAGCTTATTACGATGGACAGTAGGTTCACCCCTCCACTTT
TRBJ1-4	.	.	TRBV7-8	CASSWTATNEKLFF	TGTGCCAGCAGCTGGACAGCAACTAATGAAAAACTGTTTTTT
TRBJ2-1	.	.	TRBV11-2	CASSVFAGGYEQFF	TGTGCCAGCAGCGTCTTCGCGGGTGGCTATGAGCAGTTCTTC
TRBJ1-6	TRBD1	.	TRBV19	CASSVQGARNSPLHF	TGTGCCAGTAGTGTACAGGGGGCGCGGAATTCACCCCTCCACTTT
TRBJ2-1	TRBD2	.	TRBV4-1	CASSQRLAGGNEQFF	TGCGCCAGCAGCCAAAGACTAGCGGGGGGCAATGAGCAGTTCTTC
TRBJ1-6	.	.	TRBV19	CASSITDSSYNSPLHF	TGTGCCAGTAGTATTACGGACAGCTCCTATAATTCACCCCTCCACTTT